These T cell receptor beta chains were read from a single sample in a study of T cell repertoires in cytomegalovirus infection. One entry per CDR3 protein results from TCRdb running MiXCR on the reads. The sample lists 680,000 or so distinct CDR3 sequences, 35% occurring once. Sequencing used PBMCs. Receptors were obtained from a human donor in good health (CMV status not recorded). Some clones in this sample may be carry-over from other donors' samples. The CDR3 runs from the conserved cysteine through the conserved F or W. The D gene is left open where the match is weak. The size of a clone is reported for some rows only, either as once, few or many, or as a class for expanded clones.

CDR3 protein: CATSRGSNREANEKLFF; CDR3 DNA: TGTGCCACCAGCAGAGGCTCGAACAGGGAGGCTAATGAAAAACTGTTTTTT; clone size: .; D gene: .; CDR3 length: 17; V gene: TRBV15; J gene: TRBJ1-4
CDR3 protein: CASSLYGADTQYF; CDR3 DNA: TGTGCCAGCAGCTTGTACGGGGCAGATACGCAGTATTTT; clone size: few; D gene: .; CDR3 length: 13; V gene: TRBV5-4; J gene: TRBJ2-3
CDR3 protein: CATSSTPPGLAGDVNTGELFF; CDR3 DNA: TGTGCCACCAGCTCCACTCCCCCAGGGCTAGCGGGGGACGTGAACACCGGGGAGCTGTTTTTT; clone size: .; D gene: TRBD2; CDR3 length: 21; V gene: TRBV15; J gene: TRBJ2-2
CDR3 protein: CAIHSDRNNEQFF; CDR3 DNA: TGTGCCATCCACTCGGACCGCAACAATGAGCAGTTCTTC; clone size: .; D gene: .; CDR3 length: 13; V gene: TRBV10-3; J gene: TRBJ2-1
CDR3 protein: CASTERGGTDTQYF; CDR3 DNA: TGTGCCAGCACGGAACGGGGTGGCACAGATACGCAGTATTTT; clone size: .; D gene: .; CDR3 length: 14; V gene: TRBV9; J gene: TRBJ2-3
CDR3 protein: CASSATGGDEQFF; CDR3 DNA: TGTGCCAGCAGTGCAACGGGGGGCGATGAGCAGTTCTTC; clone size: once; D gene: .; CDR3 length: 13; V gene: TRBV28; J gene: TRBJ2-1
CDR3 protein: CASSLGWGPLQWEQFF; CDR3 DNA: TGTGCCAGCAGCTTGGGCTGGGGACCTTTGCAATGGGAGCAGTTCTTC; clone size: .; D gene: .; CDR3 length: 16; V gene: TRBV5-3; J gene: TRBJ2-1
CDR3 protein: CATSGEPYNEQFF; CDR3 DNA: TGTGCCACCAGCGGGGAGCCGTACAATGAGCAGTTCTTC; clone size: .; D gene: .; CDR3 length: 13; V gene: TRBV15; J gene: TRBJ2-1
CDR3 protein: CASSQAGLRDSGLYGYTF; CDR3 DNA: TGTGCCAGCAGCCAGGCAGGACTCCGGGACAGCGGCCTCTATGGCTACACCTTC; clone size: .; D gene: TRBD1; CDR3 length: 18; V gene: TRBV7-2; J gene: TRBJ1-2
CDR3 protein: CASSLAQHVRSYNEQFF; CDR3 DNA: TGTGCCAGCAGTTTAGCTCAGCACGTGAGATCCTACAATGAGCAGTTCTTC; clone size: .; D gene: .; CDR3 length: 17; V gene: TRBV27; J gene: TRBJ2-1
CDR3 protein: CSASRDRGKTQYF; CDR3 DNA: TGCAGTGCTAGCCGGGACAGGGGAAAGACCCAGTACTTC; clone size: .; D gene: TRBD1; CDR3 length: 13; V gene: TRBV20-1; J gene: TRBJ2-5
CDR3 protein: CASRFGGAGTGELFF; CDR3 DNA: TGTGCCAGCAGGTTTGGTGGGGCAGGGACCGGGGAGCTGTTTTTT; clone size: .; D gene: .; CDR3 length: 15; V gene: TRBV28; J gene: TRBJ2-2
CDR3 protein: CASSLLGQRGVGDTQYF; CDR3 DNA: TGTGCCAGCAGTTTACTGGGACAAAGGGGAGTCGGTGATACGCAGTATTTT; clone size: few; D gene: .; CDR3 length: 17; V gene: TRBV28; J gene: TRBJ2-3
CDR3 protein: CASSLGGSRWYGEKLFF; CDR3 DNA: TGTGCCAGCAGCTTAGGGGGCAGTCGGTGGTACGGTGAAAAACTGTTTTTT; clone size: few; D gene: .; CDR3 length: 17; V gene: TRBV7-9; J gene: TRBJ1-4
CDR3 protein: CASSLGDREIDEQYF; CDR3 DNA: TGCGCCAGCAGCTTAGGGGACAGGGAAATTGACGAGCAGTACTTC; clone size: many; D gene: TRBD1; CDR3 length: 15; V gene: TRBV5-1; J gene: TRBJ2-7
CDR3 protein: CASRSTGAYTEAFF; CDR3 DNA: TGTGCCAGCCGTTCTACCGGGGCGTACACTGAAGCTTTCTTT; clone size: once; D gene: .; CDR3 length: 14; V gene: TRBV12-3/TRBV12-4; J gene: TRBJ1-1
CDR3 protein: CASGGTGIAKNIQYF; CDR3 DNA: TGTGCCAGCGGAGGGACAGGGATAGCCAAAAACATTCAGTACTTC; clone size: .; D gene: TRBD1; CDR3 length: 15; V gene: TRBV28; J gene: TRBJ2-4
CDR3 protein: CASSFRTSGGVTYTGELFF; CDR3 DNA: TGTGCCAGCAGCTTTCGGACTAGCGGGGGGGTCACATACACCGGGGAGCTGTTTTTT; clone size: .; D gene: TRBD2; CDR3 length: 19; V gene: TRBV5-4; J gene: TRBJ2-2
CDR3 protein: CASSQTGGNQPQHF; CDR3 DNA: TGTGCCAGCAGTCAGACAGGGGGCAATCAGCCCCAGCATTTT; clone size: many; D gene: TRBD1; CDR3 length: 14; V gene: TRBV12-3/TRBV12-4; J gene: TRBJ1-5
CDR3 protein: CASSLAPSMSSYNSPLHF; CDR3 DNA: TGTGCCAGCAGCTTAGCTCCCTCTATGAGCTCCTATAATTCACCCCTCCACTTT; clone size: .; D gene: .; CDR3 length: 18; V gene: TRBV7-2; J gene: TRBJ1-6
CDR3 protein: CSGMQGLGEKLFF; CDR3 DNA: TGCAGTGGTATGCAGGGTTTAGGCGAAAAACTGTTTTTT; clone size: .; D gene: .; CDR3 length: 13; V gene: TRBV20-1; J gene: TRBJ1-4
CDR3 protein: CASLDRSSYEQYF; CDR3 DNA: TGTGCCAGTCTAGACCGGAGCTCCTACGAGCAGTACTTC; clone size: few; D gene: .; CDR3 length: 13; V gene: TRBV28; J gene: TRBJ2-7
CDR3 protein: CSARDYANKNTEAFF; CDR3 DNA: TGCAGTGCTAGAGATTACGCCAACAAGAACACTGAAGCTTTCTTT; clone size: .; D gene: .; CDR3 length: 15; V gene: TRBV20-1; J gene: TRBJ1-1
CDR3 protein: CASSYLAPNPLRTGELFF; CDR3 DNA: TGTGCCAGCAGTTACCTGGCCCCCAATCCCTTGAGAACCGGGGAGCTGTTTTTT; clone size: few; D gene: .; CDR3 length: 18; V gene: TRBV6-6; J gene: TRBJ2-2
CDR3 protein: CASSIVGGTRMNTEAFF; CDR3 DNA: TGTGCCAGTAGTATAGTGGGGGGCACTCGGATGAACACTGAAGCTTTCTTT; clone size: few; D gene: .; CDR3 length: 17; V gene: TRBV19; J gene: TRBJ1-1
CDR3 protein: CASRIPYNRVGDGYTF; CDR3 DNA: TGTGCCAGTAGGATCCCGTATAACAGGGTTGGTGATGGCTACACCTTC; clone size: .; D gene: .; CDR3 length: 16; V gene: TRBV19; J gene: TRBJ1-2
CDR3 protein: CATRGQGPDTQYF; CDR3 DNA: TGTGCCACCCGAGGGCAGGGTCCAGATACGCAGTATTTT; clone size: .; D gene: .; CDR3 length: 13; V gene: TRBV19; J gene: TRBJ2-3
CDR3 protein: CASSALNGSIYNEQFF; CDR3 DNA: TGTGCCAGCAGCGCCCTTAACGGGAGTATCTACAATGAGCAGTTCTTC; clone size: .; D gene: .; CDR3 length: 16; V gene: TRBV12-3/TRBV12-4; J gene: TRBJ2-1
CDR3 protein: CASSRLDRETQYF; CDR3 DNA: TGTGCCAGCAGTCGACTAGATCGGGAGACCCAGTACTTC; clone size: .; D gene: .; CDR3 length: 13; V gene: TRBV27; J gene: TRBJ2-5
CDR3 protein: CASSAGTAIGYTF; CDR3 DNA: TGTGCCAGCAGTGCCGGGACAGCTATCGGCTACACCTTC; clone size: .; D gene: TRBD1; CDR3 length: 13; V gene: TRBV6-1; J gene: TRBJ1-2
CDR3 protein: CASSPTTPNTEAFF; CDR3 DNA: TGTGCCAGCAGTCCTACGACACCGAACACTGAAGCTTTCTTT; clone size: .; D gene: .; CDR3 length: 14; V gene: TRBV7-2; J gene: TRBJ1-1